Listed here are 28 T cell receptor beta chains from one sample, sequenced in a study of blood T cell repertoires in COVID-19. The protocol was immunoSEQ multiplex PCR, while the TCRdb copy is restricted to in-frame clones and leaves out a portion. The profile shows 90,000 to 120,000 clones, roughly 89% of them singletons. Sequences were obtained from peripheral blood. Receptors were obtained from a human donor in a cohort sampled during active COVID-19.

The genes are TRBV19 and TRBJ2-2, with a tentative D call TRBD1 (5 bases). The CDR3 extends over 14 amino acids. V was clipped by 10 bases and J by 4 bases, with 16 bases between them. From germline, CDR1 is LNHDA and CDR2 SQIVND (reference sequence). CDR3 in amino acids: CATEIWGRTGELFF. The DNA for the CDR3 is TGTGCCACCGAGATTTGGGGCCGCACCGGGGAGCTGTTTTTT.

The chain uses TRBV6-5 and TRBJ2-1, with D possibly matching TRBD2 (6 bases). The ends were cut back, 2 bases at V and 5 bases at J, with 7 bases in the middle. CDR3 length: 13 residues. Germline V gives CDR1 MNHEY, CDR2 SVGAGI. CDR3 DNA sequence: TGTGCCAGCAGTTACGGAGGGAACAATGAGCAGTTCTTC. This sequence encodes CASSYGGNNEQFF.

The CDR3 spells CASSPQGALGEKLFF. CDR3 bases: TGCGCCAGCAGCCCCCAGGGGGCCTTAGGGGAAAAACTGTTTTTT. The chain is built from TRBV4-1 and TRBJ1-4; 8 bases match TRBD1. V shed 4 bases and J 8 bases; nucleotides not matched to a gene: 9. The CDR3 totals 15 residues. Germline CDR1 MGHRA, CDR2 YSYEKL.

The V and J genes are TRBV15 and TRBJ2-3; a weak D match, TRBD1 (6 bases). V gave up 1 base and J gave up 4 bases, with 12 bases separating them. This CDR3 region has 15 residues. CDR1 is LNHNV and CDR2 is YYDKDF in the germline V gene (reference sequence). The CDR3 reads CATSRGQASPDTQYF. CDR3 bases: TGTGCCACCAGCAGAGGACAGGCCAGCCCAGATACGCAGTATTTT.

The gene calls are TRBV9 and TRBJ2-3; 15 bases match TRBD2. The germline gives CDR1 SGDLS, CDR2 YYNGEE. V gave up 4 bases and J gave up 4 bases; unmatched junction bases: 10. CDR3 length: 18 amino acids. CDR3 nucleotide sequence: TGTGCCAGCAGCACCTTCTCGGGACTAGCGGGAGGTCCAGATACGCAGTATTTT. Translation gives CASSTFSGLAGGPDTQYF.

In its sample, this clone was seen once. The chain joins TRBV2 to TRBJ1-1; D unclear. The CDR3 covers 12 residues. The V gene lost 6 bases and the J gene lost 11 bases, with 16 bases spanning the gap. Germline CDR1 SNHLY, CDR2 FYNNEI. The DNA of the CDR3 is TGTGCCAGCAGCTTACAGTTCCCGGGGGCTTTCTTT. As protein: CASSLQFPGAFF.

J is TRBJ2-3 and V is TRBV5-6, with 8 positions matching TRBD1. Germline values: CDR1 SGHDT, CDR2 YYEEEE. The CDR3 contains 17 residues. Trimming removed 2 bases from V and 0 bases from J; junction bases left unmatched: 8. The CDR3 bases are TGTGCCAGCAGCTTCGCCGGGACAGGATCTAGCACAGATACGCAGTATTTT. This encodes CASSFAGTGSSTDTQYF.

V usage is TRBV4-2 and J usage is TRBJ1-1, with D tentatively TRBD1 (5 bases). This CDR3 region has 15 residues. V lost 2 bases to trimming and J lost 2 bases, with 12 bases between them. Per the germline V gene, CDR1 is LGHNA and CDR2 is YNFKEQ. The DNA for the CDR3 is TGTGCCAGCAGCCAACCCGGGGGAACTAACACTGAAGCTTTCTTT. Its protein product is CASSQPGGTNTEAFF.

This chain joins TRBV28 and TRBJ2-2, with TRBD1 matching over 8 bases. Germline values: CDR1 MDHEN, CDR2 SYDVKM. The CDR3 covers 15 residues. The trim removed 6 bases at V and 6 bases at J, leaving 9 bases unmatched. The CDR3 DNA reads TGTGCCAGCAGCTGGACAGGGTTGAGGGCCGGGGAGCTGTTTTTT. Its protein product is CASSWTGLRAGELFF. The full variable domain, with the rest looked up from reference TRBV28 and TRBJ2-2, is DVKVTQSSRYLVKRTGEKVFLECVQDMDHENMFWYRQDPGLGLRLIYFSYDVKMKEKGDIPEGYSVSREKKERFSLILESASTNQTSMYLCASSWTGLRAGELFFGEGSRLTVL.

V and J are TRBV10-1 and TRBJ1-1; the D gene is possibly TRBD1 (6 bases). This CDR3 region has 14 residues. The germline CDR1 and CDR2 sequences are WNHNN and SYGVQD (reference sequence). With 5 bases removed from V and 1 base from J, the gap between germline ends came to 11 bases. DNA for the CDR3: TGCGCCAGCAGTCTAGGACAGACGAACACTGAAGCTTTCTTT. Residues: CASSLGQTNTEAFF.

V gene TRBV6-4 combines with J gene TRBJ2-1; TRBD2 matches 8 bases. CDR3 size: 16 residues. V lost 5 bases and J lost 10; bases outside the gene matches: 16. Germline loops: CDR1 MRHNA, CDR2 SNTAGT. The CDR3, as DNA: TGTGCCAGCAGTCTGGCGGGGGGTGTCCCTGGGGGCGAGCAGTTCTTC. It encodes CASSLAGGVPGGEQFF.

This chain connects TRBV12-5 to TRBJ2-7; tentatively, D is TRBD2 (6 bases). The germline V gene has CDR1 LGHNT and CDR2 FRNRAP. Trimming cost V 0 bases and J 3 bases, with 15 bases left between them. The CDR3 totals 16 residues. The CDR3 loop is CASGLVTGRLVYEQYF. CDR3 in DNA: TGTGCTAGTGGTTTGGTAACAGGTAGACTAGTCTACGAGCAGTACTTC.

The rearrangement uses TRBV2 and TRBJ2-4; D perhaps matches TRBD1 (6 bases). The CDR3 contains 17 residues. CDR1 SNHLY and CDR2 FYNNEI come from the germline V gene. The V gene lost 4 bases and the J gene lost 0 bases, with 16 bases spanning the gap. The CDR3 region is CASSGTQGNLAKNIQYF. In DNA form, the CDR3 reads TGTGCCAGCAGTGGGACTCAGGGGAACCTAGCCAAAAACATTCAGTACTTC. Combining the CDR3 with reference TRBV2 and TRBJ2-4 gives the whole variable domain EPEVTQTPSHQVTQMGQEVILRCVPISNHLYFYWYRQILGQKVEFLVSFYNNEISEKSEIFDDQFSVERPDGSNFTLKIRSTKLEDSAMYFCASSGTQGNLAKNIQYFGAGTRLSVL.

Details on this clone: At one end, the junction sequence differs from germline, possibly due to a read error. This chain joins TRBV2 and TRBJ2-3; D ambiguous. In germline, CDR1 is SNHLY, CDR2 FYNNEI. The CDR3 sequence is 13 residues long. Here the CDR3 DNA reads TGTGCCAGCAGAGAAGGAGTCACAGATACGCAGTATTTT. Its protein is CASREGVTDTQYF.

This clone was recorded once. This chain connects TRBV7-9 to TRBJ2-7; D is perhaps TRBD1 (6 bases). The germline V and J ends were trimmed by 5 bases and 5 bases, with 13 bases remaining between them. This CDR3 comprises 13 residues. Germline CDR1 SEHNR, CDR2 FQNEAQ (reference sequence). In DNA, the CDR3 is TGTGCCAGCAGCCCCGGACAGTTTAACGAGCAGTACTTC. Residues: CASSPGQFNEQYF.

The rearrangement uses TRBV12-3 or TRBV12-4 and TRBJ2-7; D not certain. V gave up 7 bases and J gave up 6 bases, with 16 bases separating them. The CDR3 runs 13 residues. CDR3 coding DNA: TGTGCCAGCACCAACACGGTCTCGGGCGAGCAGTACTTC. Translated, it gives CASTNTVSGEQYF.

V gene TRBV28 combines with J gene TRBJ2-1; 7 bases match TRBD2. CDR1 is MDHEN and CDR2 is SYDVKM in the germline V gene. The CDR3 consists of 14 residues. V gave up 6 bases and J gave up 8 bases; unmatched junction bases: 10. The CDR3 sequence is CASSPRPRGDEQFF. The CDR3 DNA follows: TGTGCCAGCAGCCCGCGCCCACGGGGGGATGAGCAGTTCTTC.

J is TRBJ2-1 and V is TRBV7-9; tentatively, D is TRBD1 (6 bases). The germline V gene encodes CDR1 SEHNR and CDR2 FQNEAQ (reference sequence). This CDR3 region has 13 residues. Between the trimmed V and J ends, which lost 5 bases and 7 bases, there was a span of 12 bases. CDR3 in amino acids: CASSLGQTNEQFF. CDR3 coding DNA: TGTGCCAGCAGCCTAGGACAGACAAATGAGCAGTTCTTC.

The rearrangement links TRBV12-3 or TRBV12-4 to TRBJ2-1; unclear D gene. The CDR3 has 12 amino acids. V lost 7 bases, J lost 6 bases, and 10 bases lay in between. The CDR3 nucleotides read TGTGCCAGCAACTTAAATTTCAATGAGCAGTTCTTC. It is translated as CASNLNFNEQFF.

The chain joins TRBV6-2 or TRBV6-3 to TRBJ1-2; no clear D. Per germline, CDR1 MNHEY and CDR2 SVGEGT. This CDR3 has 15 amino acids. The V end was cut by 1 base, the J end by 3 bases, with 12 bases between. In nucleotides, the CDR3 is TGTGCCAGCAGTTACTTTGTTGAGCCATACTATGGCTACACCTTC. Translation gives CASSYFVEPYYGYTF.

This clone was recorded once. This CDR3 is CASSPRQYSNQPQHF. The CDR3 nucleotides read TGTGCCAGCAGTCCGCGACAGTATAGCAATCAGCCCCAGCATTTT. This rearrangement joins TRBV6-6 to TRBJ1-5, with a weak D call TRBD1 (5 bases). Germline V lookup: CDR1 MNHNY, CDR2 SVGAGI (reference sequence). V lost 5 bases, J lost 0 bases, and 11 bases lay in between. The CDR3 is 15 amino acids.

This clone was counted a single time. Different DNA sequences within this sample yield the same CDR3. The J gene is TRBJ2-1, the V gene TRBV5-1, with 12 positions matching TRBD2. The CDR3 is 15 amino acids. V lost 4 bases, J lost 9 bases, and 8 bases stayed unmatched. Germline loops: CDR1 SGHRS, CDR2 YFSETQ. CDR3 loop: CASSLSSGGAGEQFF. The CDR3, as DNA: TGCGCCAGCAGCCTGTCTAGCGGGGGGGCAGGTGAGCAGTTCTTC. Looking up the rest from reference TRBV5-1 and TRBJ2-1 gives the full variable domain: KAGVTQTPRYLIKTRGQQVTLSCSPISGHRSVSWYQQTPGQGLQFLFEYFSETQRNKGNFPGRFSGRQFSNSRSEMNVSTLELGDSALYLCASSLSSGGAGEQFFGPGTRLTVL.

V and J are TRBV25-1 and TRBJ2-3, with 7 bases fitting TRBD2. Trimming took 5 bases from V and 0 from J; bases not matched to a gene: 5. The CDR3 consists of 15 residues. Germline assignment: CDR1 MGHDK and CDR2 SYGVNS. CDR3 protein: CASSPGGRSTDTQYF. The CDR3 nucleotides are TGTGCCAGCAGTCCGGGGGGAAGAAGCACAGATACGCAGTATTTT.

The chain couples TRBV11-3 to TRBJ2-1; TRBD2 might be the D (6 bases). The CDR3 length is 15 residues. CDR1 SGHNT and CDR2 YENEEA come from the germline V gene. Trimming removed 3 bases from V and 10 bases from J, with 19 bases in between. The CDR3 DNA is TGTGCCAGCAGCTTCGGGGGAGCTCCCTTTCGAGAGCAGTTCTTC. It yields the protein CASSFGGAPFREQFF.

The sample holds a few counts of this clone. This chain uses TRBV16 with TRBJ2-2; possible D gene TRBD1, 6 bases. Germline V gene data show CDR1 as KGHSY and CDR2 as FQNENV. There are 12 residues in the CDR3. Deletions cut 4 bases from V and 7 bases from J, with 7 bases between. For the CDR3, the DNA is TGTGCCAGCAGCCCACAGGGCGGGGAGCTGTTTTTT. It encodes CASSPQGGELFF.

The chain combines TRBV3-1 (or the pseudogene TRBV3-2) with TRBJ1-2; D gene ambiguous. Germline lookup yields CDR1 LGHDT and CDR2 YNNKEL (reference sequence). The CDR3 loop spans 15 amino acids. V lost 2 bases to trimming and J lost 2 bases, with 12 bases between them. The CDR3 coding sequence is TGTGCCAGCAGCCAATATCCGCAGGAAAACTATGGCTACACCTTC. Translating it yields CASSQYPQENYGYTF.

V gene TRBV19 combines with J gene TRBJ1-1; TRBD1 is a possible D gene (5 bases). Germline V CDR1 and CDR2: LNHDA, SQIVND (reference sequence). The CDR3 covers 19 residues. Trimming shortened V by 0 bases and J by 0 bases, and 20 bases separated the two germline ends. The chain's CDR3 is CASSIDLRGAGLVNTEAFF. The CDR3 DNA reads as TGTGCCAGTAGTATAGATTTGAGGGGCGCGGGATTGGTGAACACTGAAGCTTTCTTT.

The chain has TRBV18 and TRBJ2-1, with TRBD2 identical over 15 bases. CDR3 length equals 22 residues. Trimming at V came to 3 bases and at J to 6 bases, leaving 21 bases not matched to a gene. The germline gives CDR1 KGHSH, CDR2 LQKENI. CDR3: CASSPDRGPLGRTSGRANEQFF. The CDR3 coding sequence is TGTGCCAGCTCACCGGACAGGGGCCCACTCGGGAGGACTAGCGGGAGGGCCAATGAGCAGTTCTTC.